The rows below give T cell receptor beta chains drawn from one sample of a study of human T cells and chemical hapten exposure. TCRdb processed the RACE reads anew with MiXCR; each CDR3 protein has one entry. The sample consists of 380,000 or so distinct CDR3 sequences, 5.5% of them appearing once. Source: whole blood, taken in connection with sensitization to the hapten diphenylcyclopropenone (DPC). All receptors come from a woman aged 18 to 35 with alopecia areata. Some clones in this sample may be carry-over from other donors' samples. CDR3s include the opening cysteine and the closing phenylalanine or tryptophan. D genes are given only for firm matches. The size entry is marked missing in some rows and otherwise reads once, few, many or a size class.

v_gene	abundance	j_gene	d_gene	CDR3aa	CDR3nt
TRBV7-8	many	TRBJ1-5	NA	CASSLKDAEGSNQPQHF	TGTGCCAGCAGCTTAAAGGACGCCGAGGGTAGCAATCAGCCCCAGCATTTT
TRBV6-1	many	TRBJ1-1	NA	CASRANWFNRSEAFF	TGTGCCAGCAGGGCAAACTGGTTTAATCGCTCTGAAGCTTTCTTT
TRBV6-6	many	TRBJ1-3	NA	CASSYVAGAGNTIYF	TGTGCCAGCAGTTATGTGGCGGGCGCAGGAAACACCATATATTTT
TRBV28	many	TRBJ2-3	TRBD2	CASSPAGGSTDTQYF	TGTGCCAGCTCGCCCGCGGGGGGGAGCACAGATACGCAGTATTTT
TRBV11-3	few	TRBJ2-2	TRBD2	CASSLDRLGAGANTGELFF	TGTGCCAGCAGCTTAGATCGTCTTGGAGCGGGGGCGAACACCGGGGAGCTGTTTTTT
TRBV5-1	many	TRBJ2-7	NA	CASSLRQGSHEQYF	TGCGCCAGCAGCTTGCGGCAGGGATCGCACGAGCAGTACTTC
TRBV6-6	many	TRBJ1-2	NA	CASSYDPGQSYGYTF	TGTGCCAGCAGTTACGACCCTGGACAGTCCTATGGCTACACCTTC
TRBV6-4	many	TRBJ2-3	NA	CASSEGGGETDTQYF	TGTGCCAGCAGTGAAGGCGGGGGCGAGACAGATACGCAGTATTTT
TRBV12-5	many	TRBJ1-2	NA	CASGQPVMGYGYTF	TGTGCTAGTGGTCAACCAGTCATGGGCTATGGCTACACCTTC
TRBV20-1	NA	TRBJ2-7	TRBD2	CSASLTSGTYEQYF	TGCAGTGCTAGTCTCACTAGCGGAACCTACGAGCAGTACTTC
TRBV6-1	NA	TRBJ2-5	NA	CASGRTGTYQETQYF	TGTGCCAGCGGGCGAACCGGGACATACCAAGAGACCCAGTACTTC
TRBV11-2	NA	TRBJ2-3	TRBD2	CASSLAVTSGGDTQYF	TGTGCCAGCAGCTTAGCCGTTACTAGCGGGGGAGATACGCAGTATTTT
TRBV7-9	NA	TRBJ1-3	NA	CASSLVVRNTIYF	TGTGCCAGCAGCTTAGTAGTGAGAAACACCATATATTTT
TRBV10-2	many	TRBJ1-1	TRBD1	CASSLNRGGNTEAFF	TGCGCCAGCAGTCTTAACAGGGGGGGGAACACTGAAGCTTTCTTT
TRBV9	NA	TRBJ2-3	NA	CASSVDIRPDTQYF	TGTGCCAGCAGCGTAGACATCCGGCCAGATACGCAGTATTTT
TRBV5-1	many	TRBJ1-1	NA	CASSLQGRRMNTEAFF	TGCGCCAGCAGCTTACAGGGTCGGAGGATGAACACTGAAGCTTTCTTT
TRBV7-7	NA	TRBJ2-1	TRBD1	CASIVTGGYNEQFF	TGTGCTAGCATCGTCACAGGGGGGTACAATGAGCAGTTCTTC
TRBV5-1	many	TRBJ2-3	NA	CASSLAIKGESDTQYF	TGCGCCAGCAGCTTGGCTATTAAGGGGGAGTCAGATACGCAGTATTTT
TRBV4-2	few	TRBJ2-5	TRBD1	CASSQEGGRTVQETQYF	TGTGCCAGCAGCCAAGAAGGGGGCAGAACGGTCCAAGAGACCCAGTACTTC
TRBV2	NA	TRBJ2-5	NA	CASRMQEETQYF	TGTGCCAGCAGAATGCAAGAGGAGACCCAGTACTTC
TRBV12-3/TRBV12-4	few	TRBJ2-2	NA	CASSLSRGTGELFF	TGTGCCAGCAGTTTGTCTAGGGGGACCGGGGAGCTGTTTTTT
TRBV6-5	NA	TRBJ1-2	NA	CASSYAAGNYGYTF	TGTGCCAGCAGTTATGCGGCAGGCAACTATGGCTACACCTTC
TRBV18	NA	TRBJ2-7	NA	CASSRDTLRGEQYF	TGTGCCAGCTCGCGGGACACCTTAAGGGGCGAGCAGTACTTC
TRBV29-1	many	TRBJ2-3	TRBD2	CSVDPPGTSGTDTQYF	TGCAGCGTTGACCCTCCCGGGACTAGCGGCACAGATACGCAGTATTTT
TRBV20-1	NA	TRBJ1-2	TRBD1	CSASGRTGNINYGYTF	TGCAGTGCTAGCGGGAGGACAGGAAATATTAACTATGGCTACACCTTC
TRBV7-2	many	TRBJ2-7	TRBD2	CASRLTGLAGATYEQYF	TGTGCCAGCAGGCTCACAGGCCTAGCGGGGGCGACTTACGAGCAGTACTTC
TRBV7-3	few	TRBJ1-6	NA	CASSAGQGRPLHF	TGTGCCAGCAGCGCGGGGCAGGGCCGCCCCCTCCACTTT
TRBV7-9	few	TRBJ1-5	TRBD1	CASSRSTGDNQPQHF	TGTGCCAGCAGCCGATCGACAGGGGATAATCAGCCCCAGCATTTT
TRBV4-2	few	TRBJ2-2	NA	CASSQEGALNTGELFF	TGTGCCAGCAGCCAAGAAGGGGCCCTGAACACCGGGGAGCTGTTTTTT
TRBV20-1	few	TRBJ2-2	TRBD1	CSARGPGQSNTGELFF	TGCAGTGCTAGAGGACCGGGACAGTCGAACACCGGGGAGCTGTTTTTT
TRBV6-2/TRBV6-3	few	TRBJ1-1	NA	CASSTWTGSTEAFF	TGTGCCAGCAGCACCTGGACGGGGAGTACGGAAGCTTTCTTT
TRBV5-6	NA	TRBJ1-1	NA	CASMGDTEAFF	TGTGCCAGCATGGGGGACACTGAAGCTTTCTTT
TRBV5-1	many	TRBJ2-6	TRBD1	CASSPGTGVSGANVLTF	TGCGCCAGCAGCCCCGGGACAGGGGTGAGCGGGGCCAACGTCCTGACTTTC
TRBV4-3	many	TRBJ2-1	NA	CASSLRPSGNEQFF	TGCGCCAGCAGCCTAAGGCCAAGCGGTAATGAGCAGTTCTTC
TRBV5-5	NA	TRBJ2-7	TRBD1	CASSLGYGQGSYEQYF	TGTGCCAGCAGCTTAGGCTATGGACAGGGGTCCTACGAGCAGTACTTC
TRBV7-9	few	TRBJ2-1	TRBD2	CASNPGRGLNELLF	TGTGCCAGCAACCCGGGGAGGGGCCTCAACGAGCTACTCTTC
TRBV7-2	NA	TRBJ2-3	NA	CASSFGLRDTQYF	TGTGCCAGCAGCTTCGGACTGAGAGATACGCAGTATTTT
TRBV6-2/TRBV6-3	many	TRBJ2-1	NA	CATTGGASNEQFF	TGTGCCACCACAGGGGGGGCGTCAAATGAGCAGTTCTTC
TRBV2	NA	TRBJ2-1	NA	CAGGTRINEQFF	TGTGCTGGGGGGACGAGGATCAATGAGCAGTTCTTC